This T cell receptor beta chain is drawn from a study of T cell responses to AZD1222 COVID-19 vaccine. The CDR3 extends over 15 amino acids. Trimming pared 5 bases from V and 1 base from J, leaving 13 bases between. Germline V lookup: CDR1 SGHKS, CDR2 YYEKEE (reference sequence). Sequencing was performed with immunoSEQ multiplex PCR; in TCRdb, only in-frame clones are kept and a portion is missing. This sample yields about 110,000 clones, of which roughly 90% are seen a single time; roughly 13% belongs to the top ten. The TCR originated in an adult in good health. The chain uses TRBV5-5 and TRBJ1-5; TRBD1 might be the D (6 bases). The material was peripheral blood, obtained on day 0 of MenACWY control vaccination. The CDR3 DNA follows: TGTGCCAGCAGACGGGGGGCTCAGAGCAATCAGCCCCAGCATTTT. This gives the protein CASRRGAQSNQPQHF.